One sample yielded the 25 T cell receptor beta chains listed below, sequenced in a study of cytomegalovirus exposure and HLA in healthy donors. The PCR contained 60 Vbeta and 13 Jbeta primers. Here immunoSEQ multiplex PCR was the method, and the copy in TCRdb shows in-frame clones only, minus some. The sample carries about 130,000 clones, 70% to 75% recorded once. Specimen: PBMCs. The receptors originated from a man aged 30 to 45 in good health and CMV-seronegative.

The rearrangement joins TRBV6-5 to TRBJ2-7, with TRBD1 matching over 9 bases. Germline CDR1 is MNHEY and CDR2 is SVGAGI. The V and J ends lost 0 bases and 4 bases, in that order; junction bases with no gene match: 4. This CDR3 contains 15 residues. Here the CDR3 reads CASSYSPGQGYEQYF. The DNA of the CDR3 is TGTGCCAGCAGTTACTCGCCGGGACAGGGATACGAGCAGTACTTC.

The chain recombines TRBV6-6 with TRBJ2-1; 7 bases align to TRBD1. Germline V gene lookup returns CDR1 MNHNY and CDR2 SVGAGI (reference sequence). The length of the CDR3 is 15 residues. After removal of 6 bases from V and 4 bases from J, the junction contained 9 bases not matched to a gene. The CDR3 is CASSVGTVYYNEQFF. The CDR3 nucleotides read TGTGCCAGCAGCGTAGGGACAGTTTATTACAATGAGCAGTTCTTC.

The V and J genes are TRBV27 and TRBJ2-7; D is perhaps TRBD2 (7 bases). This CDR3 contains 15 residues. Germline CDR1 MNHEY, CDR2 SMNVEV (reference sequence). V was shortened by 5 bases and J by 2 bases, with 16 bases between the two germline ends. The CDR3 coding sequence is TGTGCCAGCAGTCGGGGGGCGGTCGGAACCTACGAGCAGTACTTC. It specifies CASSRGAVGTYEQYF.

The chain carries TRBV27 and TRBJ2-3; maybe TRBD1 (5 bases). V was trimmed by 6 bases and J by 4 bases, leaving 8 bases between them. The length of the CDR3 is 12 residues. Germline V gives CDR1 MNHEY, CDR2 SMNVEV (reference sequence). The DNA of the CDR3 is TGTGCCAGCAGAGCCAGGGCAGATACGCAGTATTTT. Its translation is CASRARADTQYF.

This clone appeared once. The chain couples TRBV7-3 to TRBJ1-5; 9 nucleotides align to TRBD1. The ends lost 3 bases at V and 0 bases at J; junction bases unmatched: 9. CDR3 length: 18 amino acids. Germline values: CDR1 SGHTA, CDR2 FQGTGA. For the CDR3, the DNA is TGTGCCAGCAGCTTGGGACAGGGAAGGGTGGGTAGCAATCAGCCCCAGCATTTT. Its translation: CASSLGQGRVGSNQPQHF.

The V and J genes are TRBV27 and TRBJ2-7; 10 bases agree with TRBD1. The V segment lost 3 bases and the J segment 6 bases; nucleotides outside the gene matches: 2. Germline-derived CDR1 and CDR2 are MNHEY and SMNVEV (reference sequence). The CDR3 is 13 amino acids. The CDR3 loop reads CASSLGTGAEQYF. The CDR3 DNA sequence: TGTGCCAGCAGTTTGGGGACAGGGGCCGAGCAGTACTTC.

This clone appeared once. The CDR3 nucleotides are TGTGCCAGCAGCCTTCTAGCGGGGGGGCATCTCAATGAGCAGTTCTTC. This gives the protein CASSLLAGGHLNEQFF. The V call is TRBV7-9, the J call TRBJ2-1, with 12 bases lining up with TRBD2. V was clipped by 5 bases and J by 6 bases; unmatched bases: 8. Germline values: CDR1 SEHNR, CDR2 FQNEAQ (reference sequence). The CDR3 spans 16 residues.

This sequence joins TRBV6-1 and TRBJ2-2, with 9 bases identical to TRBD1. The CDR3 loop spans 15 amino acids. CDR1 and CDR2 (germline): MNHNS, SASEGT. The J segment lost 5 bases and the V segment lost 2 bases, leaving 3 bases of the junction unmatched. The CDR3 DNA follows: TGTGCCAGCAGTGAAAGGGACAGGGTTACCGGGGAGCTGTTTTTT. Translated, it gives CASSERDRVTGELFF.

The gene calls are TRBV28 and TRBJ2-7; D call uncertain. Trimming removed 6 bases at V and 4 bases at J, with 13 bases between. The length of the CDR3 is 13 residues. Germline lookup yields CDR1 MDHEN and CDR2 SYDVKM. CDR3 DNA sequence: TGTGCCAGCAGACCCACGTGGCGGTACGAGCAGTACTTC. Translating gives CASRPTWRYEQYF.

The chain carries TRBV6-6 and TRBJ2-7, with a possible D match to TRBD2 (6 bases). This CDR3 region has 16 residues. V lost 6 bases to trimming and J lost 1 base, with 19 bases between them. The germline V gene has CDR1 MNHNY and CDR2 SVGAGI (reference sequence). The CDR3 DNA is TGTGCCAGCAGCCCACACGGCGGGATATTGTCCTACGAGCAGTACTTC. Its translation is CASSPHGGILSYEQYF.

This clone has a single count. The genes are TRBV15 and TRBJ2-2; no reliable D call. The germline CDR1 and CDR2 sequences are LNHNV and YYDKDF (reference sequence). This CDR3 spans 17 amino acids. Between the trimmed V and J ends, which lost 0 bases and 0 bases, there was a span of 11 bases. The CDR3 reads CATSRDRGRTNTGELFF. The CDR3 nucleotides are TGTGCCACCAGCAGAGATCGCGGCCGTACGAACACCGGGGAGCTGTTTTTT.

This clone was detected only a few times. The chain has TRBV6-5 and TRBJ2-5, with 7 bases matching TRBD2. V shed 2 bases, J shed 2 bases, and the junction held 2 bases outside the gene matches. The CDR3 is made up of 14 amino acids. Germline V gene lookup returns CDR1 MNHEY and CDR2 SVGAGI. The CDR3 DNA is TGTGCCAGCAGTTACGGGGGGGGTCAAGAGACCCAGTACTTC. Its protein product is CASSYGGGQETQYF.

Notes on this clone: The junction departs from the called germline gene at one end, perhaps through a read error. The V gene is TRBV4-1, the J gene TRBJ2-7, with D perhaps matching TRBD2 (6 bases). The CDR3 is 15 amino acids. Germline V gives CDR1 MGHRA, CDR2 YSYEKL. CDR3 residues: CASSQDGMGLPLLHF. CDR3 DNA: TGCGCCAGCAGCCAAGATGGGATGGGACTTCCACTTCTGCACTTC.

This chain uses TRBV4-1 with TRBJ2-1, with TRBD2 identical over 8 bases. The CDR3 totals 14 residues. Germline V CDR1 and CDR2: MGHRA, YSYEKL. V was pared by 1 base and J by 9 bases, with 5 bases of the junction left unmatched. CDR3 sequence (DNA): TGCGCCAGCAGCCAAGTCGGGAGGGCCGGTGAGCAGTTCTTC. This encodes CASSQVGRAGEQFF.

The chain combines TRBV29-1 with TRBJ2-2; D is undetermined. The CDR3 covers 12 residues. From germline, CDR1 is SQVTM and CDR2 ANQGSEA. The ends were cut back, 6 bases at V and 5 bases at J, with 10 bases in the middle. CDR3 coding DNA: TGCAGCGTCGATACAAGAACCGGGGAGCTGTTTTTT. Its translation: CSVDTRTGELFF.

This chain connects TRBV5-4 to TRBJ1-1; TRBD1 is a possible D gene (5 bases). Germline lookup yields CDR1 SGHNT and CDR2 YYREEE (reference sequence). V was clipped by 0 bases and J by 5 bases, with 11 bases between them. The CDR3 is made up of 14 amino acids. CDR3 in amino acids: CASSLGGGGTEAFF. The CDR3 DNA reads as TGTGCCAGCAGCTTGGGTGGGGGGGGTACTGAAGCTTTCTTT.

The V gene is TRBV7-8, the J gene TRBJ1-1; D not certain. Germline V gives CDR1 SGHVS, CDR2 FQNEAQ. The CDR3 spans 16 residues. V dropped 1 base and J dropped 2 bases, with 14 bases sitting between them. CDR3 nucleotides: TGTGCCAGCAGCTTAGTCCTATCGAACAGCAACACTGAAGCTTTCTTT. The encoded protein is CASSLVLSNSNTEAFF.

The chain combines TRBV6-5 with TRBJ2-3, with D uncertain. Germline V gene sequence: CDR1 MNHEY, CDR2 SVGAGI. The CDR3 is 14 amino acids. V dropped 6 bases and J dropped 0 bases, with 10 bases sitting between them. In nucleotides, the CDR3 is TGTGCCAGCAGCATACAGTGGAGCACAGATACGCAGTATTTT. Its translation: CASSIQWSTDTQYF.

This chain links TRBV19 with TRBJ1-5, with 7 bases aligning to TRBD1. CDR3 length equals 15 residues. CDR1 and CDR2 (germline): LNHDA, SQIVND (reference sequence). Unmatched junction bases numbered 11, after V lost 3 bases and J lost 9 bases. DNA of the CDR3: TGTGCCAGTAGTATCACGCGGGACAGAGAAGGGCCCCAGCATTTT. It yields the protein CASSITRDREGPQHF.

The rearrangement links TRBV19 to TRBJ2-3, with 9 bases aligning to TRBD1. V trimming: 11 bases; J trimming: 0 bases; junction bases outside the gene matches: 9. This CDR3 region has 15 residues. Germline assignment: CDR1 LNHDA and CDR2 SQIVND (reference sequence). The CDR3 region has the DNA TGTGCCTCGACCGACAGGGGGACTAGCACAGATACGCAGTATTTT. Encoded protein: CASTDRGTSTDTQYF.

This clone has just a few counts. The gene calls are TRBV9 and TRBJ1-1, with 7 positions matching TRBD1. V shed 4 bases and J 6 bases; nucleotides not matched to a gene: 3. There are 12 residues in the CDR3. Germline-derived CDR1 and CDR2 are SGDLS and YYNGEE. The CDR3 loop is CASSSQGAEAFF. The CDR3 bases are TGTGCCAGCAGCTCGCAGGGGGCTGAAGCTTTCTTT.

V usage is TRBV13 and J usage is TRBJ1-1, with 8 bases that match TRBD1. CDR1 PRHDT and CDR2 FYEKMQ come from the germline V gene (reference sequence). The ends lost 4 bases at V and 3 bases at J; junction bases unmatched: 4. This CDR3 comprises 14 residues. The CDR3 loop reads CASSSGGDDTEAFF. The CDR3 DNA reads as TGTGCCAGCAGCTCAGGGGGCGACGACACTGAAGCTTTCTTT.

This sequence joins TRBV27 and TRBJ1-2; perhaps TRBD1 as D (6 bases). CDR1 is MNHEY, CDR2 SMNVEV, per germline (reference sequence). The V gene lost 6 bases and the J gene lost 2 bases, with 10 bases spanning the gap. The CDR3 is 13 amino acids. CDR3 sequence (DNA): TGTGCCAGCAGAGAGACAGGAAACTATGGCTACACCTTC. Protein: CASRETGNYGYTF.

This chain links TRBV30 with TRBJ2-7, with D perhaps TRBD1 (5 bases). The CDR3 length is 14 residues. Trimming stripped 3 bases from V and 3 bases from J, with 15 bases between. Germline V gene lookup returns CDR1 GTSNPN and CDR2 SVGIG (reference sequence). The CDR3 sequence: CAWSEEYRIYEQYF. Written as DNA, the CDR3 is TGTGCCTGGAGCGAAGAGTACAGGATCTACGAGCAGTACTTC.

The chain joins TRBV7-2 to TRBJ1-1; 8 bases map to TRBD1. Germline lookup yields CDR1 SGHTA and CDR2 FQGNSA. The CDR3 covers 14 residues. Trimming removed 4 bases from V and 4 bases from J; junction bases left unmatched: 5. In DNA form, the CDR3 reads TGTGCCAGCAGCTCAACCGGGACAGGCACTGAAGCTTTCTTT. It is translated as CASSSTGTGTEAFF.